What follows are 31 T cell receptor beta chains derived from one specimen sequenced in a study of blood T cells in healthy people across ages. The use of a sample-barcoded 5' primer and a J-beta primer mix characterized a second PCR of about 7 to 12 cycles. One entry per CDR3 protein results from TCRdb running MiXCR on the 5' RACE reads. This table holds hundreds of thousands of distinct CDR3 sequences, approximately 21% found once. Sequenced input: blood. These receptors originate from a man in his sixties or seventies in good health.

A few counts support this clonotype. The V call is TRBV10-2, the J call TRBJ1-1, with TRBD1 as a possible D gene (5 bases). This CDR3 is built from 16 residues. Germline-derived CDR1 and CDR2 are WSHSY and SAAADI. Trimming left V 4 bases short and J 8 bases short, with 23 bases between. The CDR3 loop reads CASSGSDLGHDKEAFF. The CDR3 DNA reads TGCGCCAGCAGTGGTAGCGACCTAGGACACGATAAGGAAGCTTTCTTT.

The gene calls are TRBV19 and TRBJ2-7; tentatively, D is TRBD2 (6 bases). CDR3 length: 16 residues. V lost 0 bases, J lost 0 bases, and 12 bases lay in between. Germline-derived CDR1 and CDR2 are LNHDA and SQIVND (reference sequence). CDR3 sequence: CASSIELRGSSYEQYF. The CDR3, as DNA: TGTGCCAGTAGTATAGAACTTCGGGGGAGCTCCTACGAGCAGTACTTC. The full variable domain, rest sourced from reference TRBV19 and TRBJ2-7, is DGGITQSPKYLFRKEGQNVTLSCEQNLNHDAMYWYRQDPGQGLRLIYYSQIVNDFQKGDIAEGYSVSREKKESFPLTVTSAQKNPTAFYLCASSIELRGSSYEQYFGPGTRLTVT.

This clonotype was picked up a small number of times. The CDR3 here is CSASTGVGETQYF. The CDR3 DNA reads as TGCAGTGCGTCAACAGGGGTCGGAGAGACCCAGTACTTC. The chain recombines TRBV20-1 with TRBJ2-5; 7 nucleotides match TRBD1. There are 13 residues in the CDR3. J was trimmed by 4 bases and V by 6 bases; bases with no gene match: 8. CDR1 and CDR2 from the germline V gene are DFQATT and SNEGSKA (reference sequence).

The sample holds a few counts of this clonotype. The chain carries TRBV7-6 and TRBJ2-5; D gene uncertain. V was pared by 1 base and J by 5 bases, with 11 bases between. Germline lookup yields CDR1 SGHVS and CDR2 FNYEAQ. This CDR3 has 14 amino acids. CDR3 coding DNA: TGTGCCAGCAGCTTAGGTTTCTTGGGGGAGACCCAGTACTTC. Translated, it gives CASSLGFLGETQYF.

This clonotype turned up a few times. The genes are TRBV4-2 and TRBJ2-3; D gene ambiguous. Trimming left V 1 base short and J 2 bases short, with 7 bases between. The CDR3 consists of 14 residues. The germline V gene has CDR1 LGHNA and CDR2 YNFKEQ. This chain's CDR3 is CASSQVAPTDTQYF. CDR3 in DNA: TGTGCCAGCAGCCAAGTGGCCCCCACAGATACGCAGTATTTT.

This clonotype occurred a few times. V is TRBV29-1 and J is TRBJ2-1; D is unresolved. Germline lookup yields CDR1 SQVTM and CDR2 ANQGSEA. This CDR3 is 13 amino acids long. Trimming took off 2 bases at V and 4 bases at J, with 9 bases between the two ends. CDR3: CSVEYGRYNEQFF. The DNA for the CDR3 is TGCAGCGTTGAATATGGCCGTTACAATGAGCAGTTCTTC.

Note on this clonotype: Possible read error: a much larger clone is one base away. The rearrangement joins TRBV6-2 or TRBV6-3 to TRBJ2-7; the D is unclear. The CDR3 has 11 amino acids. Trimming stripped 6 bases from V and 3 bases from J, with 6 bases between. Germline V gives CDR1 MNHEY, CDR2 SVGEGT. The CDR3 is CASRGHYEQYF. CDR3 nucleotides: TGTGCCAGCAGGGGCCACTACGAGCAGTACTTC.

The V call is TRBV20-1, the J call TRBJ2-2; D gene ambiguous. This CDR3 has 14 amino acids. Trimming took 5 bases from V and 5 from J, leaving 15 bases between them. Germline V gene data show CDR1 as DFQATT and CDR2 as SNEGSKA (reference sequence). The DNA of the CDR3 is TGCAGTGCTCCGCTGGGCGAGTGGACCGGGGAGCTGTTTTTT. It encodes CSAPLGEWTGELFF.

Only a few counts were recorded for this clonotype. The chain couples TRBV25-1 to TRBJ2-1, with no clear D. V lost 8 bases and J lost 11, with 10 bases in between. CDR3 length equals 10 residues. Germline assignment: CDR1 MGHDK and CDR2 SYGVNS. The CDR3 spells CASQVRKQFF. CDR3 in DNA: TGTGCCAGCCAAGTCAGAAAGCAGTTCTTC.

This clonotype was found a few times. The CDR3 loop is CASSPPAVNTEAFF. The DNA for the CDR3 is TGTGCCAGCAGCCCCCCGGCAGTGAACACTGAAGCTTTCTTT. This chain links TRBV9 with TRBJ1-1; D not certain. Trimming removed 4 bases from V and 0 bases from J, with 10 bases in between. The germline gives CDR1 SGDLS, CDR2 YYNGEE. CDR3 size: 14 residues.

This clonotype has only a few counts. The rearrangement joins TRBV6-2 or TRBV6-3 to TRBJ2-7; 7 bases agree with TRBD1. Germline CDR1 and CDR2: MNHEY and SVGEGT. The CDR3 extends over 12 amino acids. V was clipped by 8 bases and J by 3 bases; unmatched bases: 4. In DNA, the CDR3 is TGTGCCAGCGGACAGGTTCACTACGAGCAGTACTTC. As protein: CASGQVHYEQYF.

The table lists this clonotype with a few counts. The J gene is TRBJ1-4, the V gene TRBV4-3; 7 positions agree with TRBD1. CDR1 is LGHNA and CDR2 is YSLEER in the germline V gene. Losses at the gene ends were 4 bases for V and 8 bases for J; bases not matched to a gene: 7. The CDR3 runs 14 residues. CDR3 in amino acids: CASSLDREGEKLFF. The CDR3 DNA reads TGCGCCAGCAGCCTCGACAGGGAAGGCGAAAAACTGTTTTTT.

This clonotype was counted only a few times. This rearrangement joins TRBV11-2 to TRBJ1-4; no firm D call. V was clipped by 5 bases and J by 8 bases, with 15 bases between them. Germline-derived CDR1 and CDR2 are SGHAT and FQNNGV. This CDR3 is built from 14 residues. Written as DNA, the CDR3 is TGTGCCAGCAGCCCACAATCAATAGGGGAAAAACTGTTTTTT. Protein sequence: CASSPQSIGEKLFF. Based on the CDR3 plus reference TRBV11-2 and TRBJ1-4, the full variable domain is EAGVAQSPRYKIIEKRQSVAFWCNPISGHATLYWYQQILGQGPKLLIQFQNNGVVDDSQLPKDRFSAERLKGVDSTLKIQPAKLEDSAVYLCASSPQSIGEKLFFGSGTQLSVL.

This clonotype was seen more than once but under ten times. Here the CDR3 DNA reads TGCAGTGCTAGTAGTCCTCAGGCAACTAATGAAAAACTGTTTTTT. Its translation: CSASSPQATNEKLFF. This chain uses TRBV20-1 with TRBJ1-4; D unclear. The ends were cut back, 3 bases at V and 0 bases at J, with 11 bases in the middle. Germline CDR1 is DFQATT and CDR2 is SNEGSKA (reference sequence). The CDR3 contains 15 residues.

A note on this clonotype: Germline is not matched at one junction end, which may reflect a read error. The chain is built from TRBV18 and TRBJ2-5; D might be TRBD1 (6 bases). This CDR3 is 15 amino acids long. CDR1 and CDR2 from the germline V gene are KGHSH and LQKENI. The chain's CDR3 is CASSPIEGDGETQYF. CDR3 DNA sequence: TGCGCCAGCTCACCCATCGAGGGGGACGGAGAGACCCAGTACTTC.

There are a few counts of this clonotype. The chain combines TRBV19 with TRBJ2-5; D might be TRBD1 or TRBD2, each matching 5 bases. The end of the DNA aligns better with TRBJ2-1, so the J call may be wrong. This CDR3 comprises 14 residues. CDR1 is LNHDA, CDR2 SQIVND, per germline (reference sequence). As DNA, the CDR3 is TGTGCCAGTAGTATCTGGGGGAGAATCAATGAGCAGTTCTTC. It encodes CASSIWGRINEQFF.

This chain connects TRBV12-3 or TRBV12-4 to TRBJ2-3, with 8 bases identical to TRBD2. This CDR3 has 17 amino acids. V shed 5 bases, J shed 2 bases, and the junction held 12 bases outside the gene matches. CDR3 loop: CASSPPREAGVTDTQYF. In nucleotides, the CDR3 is TGTGCCAGCAGTCCGCCGAGGGAAGCGGGGGTCACAGATACGCAGTATTTT.

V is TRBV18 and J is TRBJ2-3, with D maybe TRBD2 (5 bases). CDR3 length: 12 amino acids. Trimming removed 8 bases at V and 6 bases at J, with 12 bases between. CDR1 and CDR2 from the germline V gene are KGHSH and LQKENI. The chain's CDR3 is CASAREGDTQYF. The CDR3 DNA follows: TGTGCCAGCGCCCGGGAAGGGGATACGCAGTATTTT.

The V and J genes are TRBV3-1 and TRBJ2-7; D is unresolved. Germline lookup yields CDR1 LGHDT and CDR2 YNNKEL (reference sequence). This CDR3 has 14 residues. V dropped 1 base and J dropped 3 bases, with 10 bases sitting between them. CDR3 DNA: TGTGCCAGCAGCCAAGCGGCCCAGATCTACGAGCAGTACTTC. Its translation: CASSQAAQIYEQYF.

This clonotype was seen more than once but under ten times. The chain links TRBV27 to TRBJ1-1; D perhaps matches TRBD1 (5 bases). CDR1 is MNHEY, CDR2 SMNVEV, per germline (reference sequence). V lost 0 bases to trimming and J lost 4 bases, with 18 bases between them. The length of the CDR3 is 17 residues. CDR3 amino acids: CASSLSLVGGEGTEAFF. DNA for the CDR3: TGTGCCAGCAGTTTATCGCTGGTTGGGGGGGAAGGCACTGAAGCTTTCTTT.

CDR3 loop: CASSERLAGGNGELFF. As DNA, the CDR3 is TGTGCCAGCAGTGAACGGCTAGCGGGAGGGAACGGGGAGCTGTTTTTT. The V and J genes are TRBV25-1 and TRBJ2-2, with 12 bases lining up with TRBD2. V lost 2 bases and J lost 7; bases outside the gene matches: 5. Germline V gene sequence: CDR1 MGHDK, CDR2 SYGVNS. The CDR3 extends over 16 amino acids. Based on the CDR3 plus reference TRBV25-1 and TRBJ2-2, the full variable domain is EADIYQTPRYLVIGTGKKITLECSQTMGHDKMYWYQQDPGMELHLIHYSYGVNSTEKGDLSSESTVSRIRTEHFPLTLESARPSHTSQYLCASSERLAGGNGELFFGEGSRLTVL.

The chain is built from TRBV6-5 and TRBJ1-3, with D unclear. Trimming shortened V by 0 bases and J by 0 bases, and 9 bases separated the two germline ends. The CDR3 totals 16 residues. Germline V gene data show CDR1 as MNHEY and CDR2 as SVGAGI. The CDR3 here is CASSYSVQSSGNTIYF. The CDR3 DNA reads TGTGCCAGCAGTTACTCGGTCCAGAGCTCTGGAAACACCATATATTTT.

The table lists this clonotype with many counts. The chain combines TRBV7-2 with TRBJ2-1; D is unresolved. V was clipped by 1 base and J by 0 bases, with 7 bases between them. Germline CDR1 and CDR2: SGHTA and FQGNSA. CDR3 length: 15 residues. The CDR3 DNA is TGTGCCAGCAGCTTAGACCGCCTCTCCTACAATGAGCAGTTCTTC. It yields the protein CASSLDRLSYNEQFF. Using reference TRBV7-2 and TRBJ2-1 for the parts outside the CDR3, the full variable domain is GAGVSQSPSNKVTEKGKDVELRCDPISGHTALYWYRQSLGQGLEFLIYFQGNSAPDKSGLPSDRFSAERTGGSVSTLTIQRTQQEDSAVYLCASSLDRLSYNEQFFGPGTRLTVL.

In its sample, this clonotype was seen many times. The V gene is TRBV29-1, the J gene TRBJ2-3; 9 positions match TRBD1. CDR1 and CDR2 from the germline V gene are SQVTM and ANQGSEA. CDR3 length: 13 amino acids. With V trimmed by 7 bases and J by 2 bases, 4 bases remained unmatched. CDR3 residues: CSARDRVTDTQYF. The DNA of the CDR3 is TGCAGCGCCCGGGACAGGGTCACAGATACGCAGTATTTT.

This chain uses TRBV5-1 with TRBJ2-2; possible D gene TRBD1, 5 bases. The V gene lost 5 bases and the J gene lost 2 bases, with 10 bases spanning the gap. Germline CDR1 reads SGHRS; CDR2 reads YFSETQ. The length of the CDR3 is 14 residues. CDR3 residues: CASSQDRNTGELFF. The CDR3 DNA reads TGCGCCAGCAGTCAAGACAGAAACACCGGGGAGCTGTTTTTT.

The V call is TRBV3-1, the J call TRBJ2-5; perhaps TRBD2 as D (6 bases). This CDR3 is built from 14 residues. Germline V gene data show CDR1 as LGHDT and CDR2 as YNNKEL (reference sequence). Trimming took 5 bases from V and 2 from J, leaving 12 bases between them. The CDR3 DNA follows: TGTGCCAGCAGCTACCGGACTATTCAAGAGACCCAGTACTTC. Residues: CASSYRTIQETQYF.

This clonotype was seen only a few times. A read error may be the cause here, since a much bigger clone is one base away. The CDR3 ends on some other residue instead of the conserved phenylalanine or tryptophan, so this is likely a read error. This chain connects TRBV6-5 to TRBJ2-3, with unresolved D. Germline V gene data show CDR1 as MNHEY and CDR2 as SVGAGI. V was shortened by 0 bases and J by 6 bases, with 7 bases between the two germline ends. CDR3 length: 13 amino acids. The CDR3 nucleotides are TGTGCCAGCAGTTACTCGCCCTCCGATACGCAGTATCTT. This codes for CASSYSPSDTQYL.

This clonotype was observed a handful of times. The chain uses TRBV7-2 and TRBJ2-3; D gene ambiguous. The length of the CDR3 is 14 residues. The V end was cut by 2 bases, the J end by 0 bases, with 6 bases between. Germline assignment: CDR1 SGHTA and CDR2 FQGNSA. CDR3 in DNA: TGTGCCAGCAGCTTAACGCTAAGCACAGATACGCAGTATTTT. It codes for CASSLTLSTDTQYF.

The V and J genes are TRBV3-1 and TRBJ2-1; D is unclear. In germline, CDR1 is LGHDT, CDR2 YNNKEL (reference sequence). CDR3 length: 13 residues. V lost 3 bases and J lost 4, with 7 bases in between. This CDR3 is CASSQFHYNEQFF. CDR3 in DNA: TGTGCCAGCAGCCAGTTCCATTACAATGAGCAGTTCTTC.

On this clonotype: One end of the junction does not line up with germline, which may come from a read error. The CDR3 reads CASSRRGEEAQYF. CDR3 nucleotide sequence: TGTGCCAGCAGCCGCCGGGGCGAAGAGGCCCAGTACTTC. The chain uses TRBV7-9 and TRBJ2-5; D may match TRBD1 or TRBD2 (5 bases each). This CDR3 is built from 13 residues. Germline loops: CDR1 SEHNR, CDR2 FQNEAQ (reference sequence).

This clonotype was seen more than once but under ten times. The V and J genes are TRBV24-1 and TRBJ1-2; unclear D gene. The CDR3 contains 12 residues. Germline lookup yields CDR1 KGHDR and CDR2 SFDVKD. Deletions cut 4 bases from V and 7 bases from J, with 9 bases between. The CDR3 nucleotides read TGTGCCACCAGTGACCCAGTCCTTGGCTACACCTTC. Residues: CATSDPVLGYTF.